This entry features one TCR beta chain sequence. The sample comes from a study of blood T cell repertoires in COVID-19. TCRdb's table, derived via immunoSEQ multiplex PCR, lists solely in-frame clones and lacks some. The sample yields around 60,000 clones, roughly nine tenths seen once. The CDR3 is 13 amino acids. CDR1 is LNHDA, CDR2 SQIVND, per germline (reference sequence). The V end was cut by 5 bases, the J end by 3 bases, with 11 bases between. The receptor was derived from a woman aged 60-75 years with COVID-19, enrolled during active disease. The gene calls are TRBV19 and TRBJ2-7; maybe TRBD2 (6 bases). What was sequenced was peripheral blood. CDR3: CASSFRGLYEQYF. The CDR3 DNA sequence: TGTGCCAGTAGTTTTAGGGGACTCTACGAGCAGTACTTC.